This entry lists 32 T cell receptor beta chains sequenced from one sample in a study of beta chain features in type 1 diabetes. Expressed TCRB transcripts were sequenced after all isolated RNA was converted to cDNA. Clones were read by immunoSEQ multiplex PCR, and TCRdb kept only the in-frame ones, dropping some. This sample has about 900,000 clones, with about a sixth found just once. Material for sequencing was naive CD4+ T cells from blood. All receptors come from a woman between 18 and 29 years old in good health.

The gene calls are TRBV4-2 and TRBJ2-3; D remains unclear. This CDR3 region has 17 residues. The V end was cut by 0 bases, the J end by 1 base, with 14 bases between. Per germline, CDR1 LGHNA and CDR2 YNFKEQ. Here the CDR3 reads CASSQEASLWGTDTQYF. CDR3 DNA sequence: TGTGCCAGCAGCCAAGAAGCCTCTCTGTGGGGCACAGATACGCAGTATTTT.

This clone was counted only a few times. The rearrangement joins TRBV12-2 to TRBJ1-2; no check of the table's D call, TRBD1, against the DNA was made. TRBV12-2 is shown as a pseudogene. The CDR3 contains 21 residues. The chain's CDR3 is CASRSEPGSGARLLHNYGYTF. DNA for the CDR3: TGTGCAAGTCGCTCGGAGCCTGGATCAGGGGCACGCCTATTACATAACTATGGCTACACCTTC.

The V call is TRBV6-1, the J call TRBJ2-1; the match to TRBD2 covers 8 bases. CDR3 length: 16 amino acids. J gave up 8 bases and V 0 bases, and 9 bases lay outside the gene matches. CDR1 and CDR2 from the germline V gene are MNHNS and SASEGT. The CDR3, as DNA: TGTGCCAGCAGTGAAGCGGGACTAGTTTACGTGGATGAGCAGTTCTTC. Translated, it gives CASSEAGLVYVDEQFF.

This chain connects TRBV4-2 to TRBJ1-5; the D gene is possibly TRBD1 (5 bases). With 0 bases removed from V and 7 bases from J, the gap between germline ends came to 10 bases. Germline V gene sequence: CDR1 LGHNA, CDR2 YNFKEQ. The CDR3 has 14 residues. The DNA of the CDR3 is TGTGCCAGCAGCCAAGAGGGGGGTATGCAGCCCCAGCATTTT. Protein product: CASSQEGGMQPQHF.

This clone occurred a few times. The gene calls are TRBV4-2 and TRBJ2-3; D is possibly TRBD2 (6 bases). Trimming stripped 0 bases from V and 10 bases from J, with 20 bases between. Germline V lookup: CDR1 LGHNA, CDR2 YNFKEQ. The CDR3 totals 16 residues. CDR3 nucleotides: TGTGCCAGCAGCCAAGATCCTGCGGGAACCGCCCTATCGCAGTATTTT. This translates into CASSQDPAGTALSQYF.

The gene calls are TRBV6-1 and TRBJ2-7; 12 nucleotides align to TRBD2. CDR1 and CDR2 (germline): MNHNS, SASEGT. V lost 3 bases to trimming and J lost 0 bases; unmatched junction nucleotides: 3. The CDR3 consists of 16 residues. The CDR3 protein is CASSEGLAGASYEQYF. CDR3 nucleotide sequence: TGTGCCAGCAGTGAGGGACTAGCGGGCGCCTCCTACGAGCAGTACTTC.

There are a few counts of this clone. Different DNA sequences within this sample yield the same CDR3. This sequence joins TRBV6-6 and TRBJ2-1; D not resolved. V dropped 0 bases and J dropped 0 bases, with 6 bases sitting between them. CDR1 MNHNY and CDR2 SVGAGI come from the germline V gene (reference sequence). The CDR3 totals 15 residues. The CDR3 DNA follows: TGTGCCAGCAGTTACTCGAGAAGCTCCTACAATGAGCAGTTCTTC. Its translation: CASSYSRSSYNEQFF.

A few counts support this clone. Germline is not matched at one junction end, which may reflect a read error. The V gene is TRBV28, the J gene TRBJ1-3; D may be TRBD1 (6 bases). The CDR3 covers 14 residues. Germline lookup yields CDR1 MDHEN and CDR2 SYDVKM. The CDR3 region is CASRYGGTGNTIYF. The CDR3 DNA reads TGTGCCAGCCGCTACGGGGGCACTGGGAACACCATATATTTT.

This clone was seen only a few times. The chain joins TRBV6-5 to TRBJ2-1; D is uncertain. The CDR3 is 13 residues long. Germline CDR1 and CDR2: MNHEY and SVGAGI. V was cut by 2 bases and J by 5 bases, with 7 bases left in between. CDR3 bases: TGTGCCAGCAGTTACATAGGCGACAATGAGCAGTTCTTC. Amino acid sequence: CASSYIGDNEQFF.

This clone came up once. The junction does not match germline at one end; this may be a read error. The chain uses TRBV7-9 and TRBJ2-7, with D perhaps being TRBD1 or TRBD2 (5 bases each). CDR1 and CDR2 (germline): SEHNR, FQNEAQ (reference sequence). This CDR3 is built from 15 residues. The DNA for the CDR3 is TGTGCCAGCAGCTCCCATGCGAGCCTCGCCGGGACGGGGACGTTC. The encoded protein is CASSSHASLAGTGTF.

This clone showed up just once. The V gene is TRBV18, the J gene TRBJ2-7; 11 bases align to TRBD2. The V and J ends lost 0 bases and 4 bases, in that order; junction bases with no gene match: 2. Germline loops: CDR1 KGHSH, CDR2 LQKENI. CDR3 size: 15 residues. DNA of the CDR3: TGTGCCAGCTCACCACCAGCTAGCGGGAGGTACGAGCAGTACTTC. As protein: CASSPPASGRYEQYF. The variable domain in full, completed from reference TRBV18 and TRBJ2-7, reads NAGVMQNPRHLVRRRGQEARLRCSPMKGHSHVYWYRQLPEEGLKFMVYLQKENIIDESGMPKERFSAEFPKEGPSILRIQQVVRGDSAAYFCASSPPASGRYEQYFGPGTRLTVT.

There are a few counts of this clone. J is TRBJ2-5 and V is TRBV6-1; 9 positions match TRBD2. The CDR3 has 17 residues. V lost 0 bases, J lost 5 bases, and 10 bases stayed unmatched. Germline CDR1 is MNHNS and CDR2 is SASEGT. The CDR3 nucleotides read TGTGCCAGCAGTGAAGCGGCTATAGCGGGAGTTGCTGAGACCCAGTACTTC. Translating gives CASSEAAIAGVAETQYF.

This clone was detected a few times. The V gene is TRBV18, the J gene TRBJ2-5; no clear D gene. V was clipped by 4 bases and J by 3 bases, with 12 bases between them. CDR1 and CDR2 (germline): KGHSH, LQKENI. This CDR3 has 14 amino acids. CDR3 loop: CASSLSLGKETQYF. CDR3 nucleotide sequence: TGTGCCAGCTCACTCAGTTTGGGGAAAGAGACCCAGTACTTC.

J is TRBJ1-4 and V is TRBV10-3; possible D gene TRBD1, 6 bases. Germline V gives CDR1 ENHRY, CDR2 SYGVKD. The CDR3 is 17 residues long. V lost 0 bases to trimming and J lost 3 bases, with 14 bases between them. Here the CDR3 reads CAISESGTPPPNEKLFF. CDR3 coding DNA: TGTGCCATCAGTGAGTCGGGGACACCGCCGCCTAATGAAAAACTGTTTTTT.

This clone was detected only a few times. The rearrangement joins TRBV2 to TRBJ2-7, with 12 bases matching TRBD2. This CDR3 is built from 14 residues. Germline V gene sequence: CDR1 SNHLY, CDR2 FYNNEI. V shed 3 bases, J shed 3 bases, and the junction held 0 bases outside the gene matches. Here the CDR3 DNA reads TGTGCCAGCAGTGAGACTAGCGGGAGCTACGAGCAGTACTTC. This encodes CASSETSGSYEQYF.

Points on this clone: Other DNA sequences from this sample encode an identical CDR3 as well. The DNA for the CDR3 is TGCAGTGCTCAGGGGTACGAGCAGTACTTC. Translation: CSAQGYEQYF. The rearrangement joins TRBV20-1 to TRBJ2-7; D possibly corresponds to TRBD1 (6 bases). The CDR3 runs to 10 residues. Germline V lookup: CDR1 DFQATT, CDR2 SNEGSKA (reference sequence). Trimming removed 5 bases from V and 4 bases from J, with 6 bases in between.

The chain joins TRBV6-6 to TRBJ2-7; 8 nucleotides agree with TRBD2. The V and J ends lost 4 bases and 2 bases, in that order; junction bases with no gene match: 4. CDR3 length equals 14 residues. Germline CDR1 and CDR2: MNHNY and SVGAGI (reference sequence). The CDR3 DNA reads TGTGCCAGCAGTTCTTTGCGGGAGGCCTACGAGCAGTACTTC. Protein sequence: CASSSLREAYEQYF.

This clone was recorded a few times. The V call is TRBV6-1, the J call TRBJ2-1, with D unclear. The CDR3 length is 12 residues. CDR1 is MNHNS, CDR2 SASEGT, per germline. V lost 5 bases and J lost 12, with 14 bases in between. For the CDR3, the DNA is TGTGCCAGCAGTCCCCTCGACCTGAGGCAGTTCTTC. Translated: CASSPLDLRQFF.

The chain employs TRBV27 and TRBJ2-1, with a weak D call TRBD2 (6 bases). V was clipped by 8 bases and J by 15 bases, with 20 bases between them. CDR1 and CDR2 from the germline V gene are MNHEY and SMNVEV (reference sequence). This CDR3 is 12 amino acids long. The CDR3 reads CASRTSSRTSFF. CDR3 nucleotide sequence: TGTGCCAGCCGCACTAGCTCCCGGACCTCGTTCTTC.

In its sample, this clone was seen a few times. The J gene is TRBJ2-4, the V gene TRBV2; maybe TRBD1 (6 bases). The CDR3 is 14 amino acids. Trimming pared 6 bases from V and 6 bases from J, leaving 15 bases between. CDR1 and CDR2 from the germline V gene are SNHLY and FYNNEI. CDR3 loop: CASSWTDGINIQYF. The CDR3 nucleotides are TGTGCCAGCAGCTGGACAGACGGGATAAACATTCAGTACTTC.

This clone was counted a few times. This chain uses TRBV7-9 with TRBJ1-4; weak D call: TRBD1 (6 bases). The CDR3 sequence is 13 residues long. V was trimmed by 5 bases and J by 6 bases, leaving 10 bases between them. CDR1 and CDR2 from the germline V gene are SEHNR and FQNEAQ (reference sequence). CDR3 residues: CASSPQGYEKLFF. In nucleotides, the CDR3 is TGTGCCAGCAGCCCTCAGGGGTATGAAAAACTGTTTTTT.

CDR3 residues: CASKGLDHYEQYF. CDR3 DNA: TGTGCCAGCAAGGGACTGGATCACTACGAGCAGTACTTC. The rearrangement uses TRBV27 and TRBJ2-7; maybe TRBD2 (6 bases). V lost 7 bases, J lost 3 bases, and 13 bases lay in between. The V gene's germline CDR1 is MNHEY and CDR2 SMNVEV (reference sequence). The CDR3 extends over 13 amino acids.

This clone has a handful of counts. The chain carries TRBV9 and TRBJ2-5; D remains ambiguous. This CDR3 is built from 13 residues. Germline loops: CDR1 SGDLS, CDR2 YYNGEE. V was trimmed by 3 bases and J by 5 bases, leaving 11 bases between them. The CDR3 sequence: CASSGSPSETQYF. CDR3 coding DNA: TGTGCCAGCAGCGGCTCCCCCTCTGAGACCCAGTACTTC.

The chain recombines TRBV15 with TRBJ2-5; 9 positions agree with TRBD2. Per germline, CDR1 LNHNV and CDR2 YYDKDF (reference sequence). V gave up 1 base and J gave up 6 bases; unmatched junction bases: 9. The CDR3 contains 16 residues. The CDR3 sequence is CATSRGGSGSTKTQYF. CDR3 nucleotides: TGTGCCACCAGCAGAGGGGGTAGCGGGAGTACGAAGACCCAGTACTTC.

The chain is built from TRBV2 and TRBJ2-7; no clear D. V was trimmed by 1 base and J by 3 bases, leaving 13 bases between them. This CDR3 is built from 15 residues. Germline V gene lookup returns CDR1 SNHLY and CDR2 FYNNEI. In nucleotides, the CDR3 is TGTGCCAGCAGTGAAGGTCAGACCTTACTCTACGAGCAGTACTTC. This translates into CASSEGQTLLYEQYF.

The chain links TRBV28 to TRBJ2-5, with TRBD2 matching over 8 bases. V lost 6 bases and J lost 2; bases outside the gene matches: 11. Germline-derived CDR1 and CDR2 are MDHEN and SYDVKM. The length of the CDR3 is 16 residues. CDR3 sequence reads: CASRVVLAELQETQYF. CDR3 DNA: TGTGCCAGCAGGGTGGTACTAGCGGAACTACAAGAGACCCAGTACTTC.

This clone was seen only once. The sample has other DNA sequences that encode this CDR3 too. The chain carries TRBV28 and TRBJ2-7; TRBD2 matches at 8 bases. In germline, CDR1 is MDHEN, CDR2 SYDVKM. Trimming cost V 7 bases and J 0 bases; bases outside gene matches: 11. This CDR3 has 16 residues. CDR3 residues: CASTTSLAGGSYEQYF. The CDR3 nucleotides are TGTGCCAGCACCACTTCGCTAGCGGGTGGCTCCTACGAGCAGTACTTC. Together with reference TRBV28 and TRBJ2-7, the CDR3 gives the full variable domain: DVKVTQSSRYLVKRTGEKVFLECVQDMDHENMFWYRQDPGLGLRLIYFSYDVKMKEKGDIPEGYSVSREKKERFSLILESASTNQTSMYLCASTTSLAGGSYEQYFGPGTRLTVT.

The CDR3 protein is CAWSHCSRGRAKYEQYF. In nucleotides, the CDR3 is TGTGCCTGGAGTCACTGCTCTCGCGGGAGGGCTAAGTACGAGCAGTACTTC. The V gene is TRBV30, the J gene TRBJ2-7; TRBD2 matches 9 bases. The CDR3 is 17 amino acids. The J segment lost 4 bases and the V segment lost 2 bases, leaving 15 bases of the junction unmatched. CDR1 is GTSNPN, CDR2 SVGIG, per germline (reference sequence). The variable domain in full, completed from reference TRBV30 and TRBJ2-7, reads SQTIHQWPATLVQPVGSPLSLECTVEGTSNPNLYWYRQAAGRGLQLLFYSVGIGQISSEVPQNLSASRPQDRQFILSSKKLLLSDSGFYLCAWSHCSRGRAKYEQYFGPGTRLTVT.

This chain joins TRBV9 and TRBJ2-5; D is possibly TRBD2 (5 bases). CDR1 is SGDLS, CDR2 YYNGEE, per germline. The CDR3 has 13 amino acids. The V end lost 4 bases, the J end lost 5 bases, and 12 bases lay between the germline ends. CDR3 sequence: CASSINRGETQYF. The CDR3 DNA sequence: TGTGCCAGCAGCATTAACCGCGGGGAGACCCAGTACTTC.

This clone was found once. The chain has TRBV18 and TRBJ1-1; D is undetermined. Germline V lookup: CDR1 KGHSH, CDR2 LQKENI. This CDR3 has 12 amino acids. The V and J ends lost 3 bases and 8 bases respectively, with 10 bases between them. CDR3 amino acids: CASSPPSFEAFF. Here the CDR3 DNA reads TGTGCCAGCTCACCTCCTTCCTTCGAAGCTTTCTTT. Full variable domain (outside the CDR3, taken from reference TRBV18 and TRBJ1-1): NAGVMQNPRHLVRRRGQEARLRCSPMKGHSHVYWYRQLPEEGLKFMVYLQKENIIDESGMPKERFSAEFPKEGPSILRIQQVVRGDSAAYFCASSPPSFEAFFGQGTRLTVV.

There are a few counts of this clone. The V call is TRBV7-2, the J call TRBJ1-1; D remains ambiguous. Germline CDR1 reads SGHTA; CDR2 reads FQGNSA. The CDR3 is made up of 14 amino acids. Trimming took 5 bases from V and 2 from J, leaving 12 bases between them. The CDR3 region is CASSPSGTNTEAFF. For the CDR3, the DNA is TGTGCCAGCAGCCCATCAGGAACAAACACTGAAGCTTTCTTT.

The chain uses TRBV7-9 and TRBJ1-4, with D tentatively TRBD1 (6 bases). Germline assignment: CDR1 SEHNR and CDR2 FQNEAQ (reference sequence). The ends were cut back, 0 bases at V and 7 bases at J, with 12 bases in the middle. The CDR3 has 15 amino acids. The CDR3 region is CASSLALRGGEKLFF. The DNA of the CDR3 is TGTGCCAGCAGCTTAGCGCTCAGGGGCGGTGAAAAACTGTTTTTT. Based on the CDR3 plus reference TRBV7-9 and TRBJ1-4, the full variable domain is DTGVSQNPRHKITKRGQNVTFRCDPISEHNRLYWYRQTLGQGPEFLTYFQNEAQLEKSRLLSDRFSAERPKGSFSTLEIQRTEQGDSAMYLCASSLALRGGEKLFFGSGTQLSVL.